The sequence of this T cell receptor (beta chain) was determined in a study of identical twins listed by TCRdb under 2016. With respect to the entire study: To test whether fetal clonotypes persist, the study used deep sequencing on TCR alpha and beta repertoires from monozygotic twins, unrelated adults of various ages, and cord blood. To rule out contamination, the twin experiments were replicated at different times with different library preparation protocols. General study outcomes and caveats: In monozygotic twins, recombination models systematically underestimated out-of-frame TCR alpha sharing, but the models matched the sharing seen between unrelated individuals. Zero-insertion analyses could be partly confounded by invariant T cells such as MAIT and iNKT, although diverse VJ usage argued against such confounding for most clonotypes. A weaker excess of twin sharing was found in beta out-of-frame sequences because the signal-to-noise ratio was lowered by fewer shared sequences. Conclusions relied on cross-sectional statistical analysis, since the same donors could not be followed over many years. Fewer insertions were carried by abundant cord blood beta clonotypes; a weaker similar trend was observed in young adult naive repertoires, while no such trend was observed in memory repertoires. Out-of-frame TCR alpha sequences shared between twins showed an excess of low generation-probability sequences compared with coincidental sharing between unrelated individuals.

Every donor was a healthy Caucasian. This clonotype appeared a few times. Its antigen is still unknown. No much larger clone exists at a distance of one base, and base qualities are not known. Library preparation used 5' RACE. Sequencing was carried out with an Illumina HiSeq 2000. Template switching introduced a universal primer binding site; the final cDNA contained a unique molecular identifier, enabling accurate counting of TCR cDNA molecules. Specific primers in the conserved constant-segment region were used to synthesize first-strand cDNA for the TCR alpha and beta chains. To control for contamination, every cDNA library was double barcoded, receiving both a SMART-Mk sample barcode and Illumina barcodes. TruSeq adapter sequences and Illumina sample barcodes were added in two successive PCR steps. The Illumina HiSeq platform was used with custom primers to sequence TCR alpha and beta cDNA libraries. In the authors' own workflow: Raw reads were processed with MiGEC to extract unique molecular identifiers, and MiXCR was used to determine CDR3 positions. For each individual, recombination models were inferred using an EM algorithm with the repgenHMM and IGoR tools. Shared clonotype analysis was performed with the tcR package in R, normalizing sharing by the product of cloneset sizes. Out-of-frame nonproductive sequences were analyzed to study raw recombination free of thymic and clonal selection effects. The public reads were run again by TCRdb, first through fastp at Q25 and then through MiXCR, and only productive beta chains were kept. Merged by CDR3 protein, the rows form single entries marked with the most common genes and DNA. TCRdb, not the original authors, processed these V and J calls. Recorded for this sample are around 1.7 million distinct CDR3 sequences; under 35% of them occurred a single time. The leading ten clones occupy 0.25% to 0.3% of the sample.

This TCR derives from a newborn girl in good health. Sequencing was performed on cord blood.

The CDR3 region has the sequence CASSFRPPVDEQYF. The DNA is TGTGCCAGCAGCTTCCGCCCCCCAGTTGACGAGCAGTACTTC. The chain links TRBV7-9 with TRBJ2-7; no D gene is confidently identified. Reading from cysteine to phenylalanine, the CDR3 counts 14 amino acids. The kept DNA is CDR3 alone, 42 bases in frame from the first base. V is reduced by 3 bases and J by 5 bases, leaving a spacing of 14 bases between them. CDR1 and CDR2 (SEHNR, FQNEAQ) derive from the germline V gene (reference sequence).